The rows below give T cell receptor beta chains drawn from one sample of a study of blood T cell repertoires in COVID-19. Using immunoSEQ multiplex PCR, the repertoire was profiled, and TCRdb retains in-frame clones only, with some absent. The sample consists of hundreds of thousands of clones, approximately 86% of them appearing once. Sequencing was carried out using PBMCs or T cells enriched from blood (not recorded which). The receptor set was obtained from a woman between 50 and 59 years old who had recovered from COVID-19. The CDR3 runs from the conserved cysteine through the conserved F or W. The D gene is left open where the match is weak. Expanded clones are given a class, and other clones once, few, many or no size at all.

TGCGCCAGCAGCGCTCAGGCCGCCTACGAGCAGTACTTC	CASSAQAAYEQYF	.	.	TRBJ2-7	TRBV5-1
TGTGCCAGCAGCTCGGACAGGGTAGGGGCTGAAGCTTTCTTT	CASSSDRVGAEAFF	.	TRBD1	TRBJ1-1	TRBV7-2
TGTGCCAGCGGGCGTATGAACACTGAAGCTTTCTTT	CASGRMNTEAFF	once	.	TRBJ1-1	TRBV7-9
TGTGCCAGCAAAACCGGGACAGGGGGTTCACCCCTCCACTTT	CASKTGTGGSPLHF	.	TRBD1	TRBJ1-6	TRBV6-5
TGTGCTAGCAGCTTTCGACCTAGCGCTCCGGAGACCCAGTACTTC	CASSFRPSAPETQYF	.	.	TRBJ2-5	TRBV7-7
TGTGCCAGCAGCTCATCTATCTCTGGAAACACCATATATTTT	CASSSSISGNTIYF	few	.	TRBJ1-3	TRBV7-9
TGCGCCAGCAGGGATACAGGGGGCACTAGGGGCTACACCTTC	CASRDTGGTRGYTF	.	TRBD1	TRBJ1-2	TRBV5-1
TGTGCCAGTGAACAGGGATTCGGGGAGCTGTTTTTT	CASEQGFGELFF	.	.	TRBJ2-2	TRBV19
TGTGCCAGCAGTCGAGGAATTTTTCTCGATGGCTACACCTTC	CASSRGIFLDGYTF	.	.	TRBJ1-2	TRBV2
TGTGCCAGCAGGCCCGCGGGGGCTAACACCGGGGAGCTGTTTTTT	CASRPAGANTGELFF	.	.	TRBJ2-2	TRBV7-8
TGTGCCAGCAGCCCAGAGTTGCGGGACCGCTCTGGAAACACCATATATTTT	CASSPELRDRSGNTIYF	once	.	TRBJ1-3	TRBV11-2
TGTGCCAGCAGCTTGTCTTTTGAGCAGTTCTTC	CASSLSFEQFF	few	.	TRBJ2-1	TRBV5-4
TGTGCCAGCAGGACCCTAGCGGGCTCCTACGAGCAGTACTTC	CASRTLAGSYEQYF	.	TRBD2	TRBJ2-7	TRBV7-9
TGTGCCAGCAGCGTAGTCCCAGCGGGAGGGAGCGAGCAGTACTTC	CASSVVPAGGSEQYF	.	TRBD2	TRBJ2-7	TRBV9
TGTGCCAGCAGGGGAAGGGGCGAAAAACTGTTTTTT	CASRGRGEKLFF	.	.	TRBJ1-4	TRBV7-6
TGTGCCAGCAGTCCCGGGACAGACAACTATGGCTACACCTTC	CASSPGTDNYGYTF	.	TRBD1	TRBJ1-2	TRBV6-6
TGTGCCAGCAGTGACTATATAGCGGGAGGTACAGATACGCAGTATTTT	CASSDYIAGGTDTQYF	.	TRBD2	TRBJ2-3	TRBV6-1
TGTGCCAGCAGCACCTACAGGGGACTTAACACTGAAGCTTTCTTT	CASSTYRGLNTEAFF	.	TRBD1	TRBJ1-1	TRBV13
TGTGCCTGGACTGCTGGGGCCAACGTCCTGACTTTC	CAWTAGANVLTF	.	.	TRBJ2-6	TRBV30